This T cell receptor (beta chain) is drawn from a study of cytotoxic CD8 clonotypes in ibrutinib-treated CLL. Study at large: The patients comprised some twelve relapsed/refractory and around 15 treatment-naive cases, some 17 IGHV unmutated. Findings and limits, study-wide: Clonality at baseline surpassed age-matched healthy donors and tracked circulating CD8+ T-cell counts. Higher clonality was seen at ibrutinib response and a return toward baseline at progression.

Sequenced by immunoSEQ multiplex PCR; TCRdb stores in-frame clones only, minus some. The table lists some 290,000 clones, just under 80% of them singletons. Of note for this clone: Its matching antigen is unknown.

V lost 4 bases, J lost 5 bases, and 17 bases lay in between. This CDR3 region has 14 residues. Germline V gene lookup returns CDR1 GTSNPN and CDR2 SVGIG (reference sequence). Specimen: PBMCs, collected before ibrutinib treatment. The V call is TRBV30, the J call TRBJ1-2; no clear D gene. The TCR originated in a human donor with chronic lymphocytic leukemia. The CDR3, as DNA: TGTGCCTGGAAGGGCACACGGTCCGCATATGGCTACACCTTC. This gives the protein CAWKGTRSAYGYTF.